These T cell receptor beta chains were read from a single sample in a study of T-cell reconstitution after alpha-beta-depleted transplantation in children. TCRdb reprocessed the PCR reads via MiXCR and lists one record per CDR3 protein. The data hold about 360,000 distinct CDR3 sequences, with about an eighth observed a single time. The material sequenced was PBMCs, taken from the stem cell graft. The origin of the receptors is a human donor who donated a stem cell graft to a child with Fanconi anemia. Each CDR3 is given with its conserved first and last residue. The D gene is left open where the match is weak. Only some rows state a clone size, as once, few, many or a class for expanded clones.

clone size	V gene	J gene	D gene	CDR3 protein	CDR3 DNA
many	TRBV7-9	TRBJ1-1	-	CASSADGGRTEAFF	TGTGCCAGCAGCGCAGACGGGGGAAGGACTGAAGCTTTCTTT
-	TRBV28	TRBJ2-5	TRBD2	CASSLSGGTAETQYF	TGTGCCAGCAGTTTAAGCGGGGGGACGGCAGAGACCCAGTACTTC
few	TRBV6-5	TRBJ1-1	TRBD1	CASSSRTGRGTEAFF	TGTGCCAGCAGTTCTAGGACAGGGCGAGGGACTGAAGCTTTCTTT
many	TRBV6-2/TRBV6-3	TRBJ2-3	-	CASSYLRQADTQYF	TGTGCCAGCAGTTACCTACGGCAGGCAGATACGCAGTATTTT
few	TRBV10-3	TRBJ1-1	-	CAISVAGNTEAFF	TGTGCCATCAGTGTTGCAGGCAACACTGAAGCTTTCTTT
few	TRBV29-1	TRBJ1-4	-	CSVRRDSWNEKLFF	TGCAGCGTTAGGCGGGATTCCTGGAATGAAAAACTGTTTTTT
many	TRBV12-3/TRBV12-4	TRBJ2-3	TRBD1	CASSQSLQGLRTDTQYF	TGTGCCAGCAGCCAAAGTCTACAGGGGCTTCGCACAGATACGCAGTATTTT
-	TRBV12-3/TRBV12-4	TRBJ2-1	TRBD2	CASSLVAGASYNEQFF	TGTGCCAGCAGTTTAGTAGCGGGGGCCTCCTACAATGAGCAGTTCTTC
many	TRBV5-1	TRBJ2-1	-	CASSLAQVGDEQFF	TGCGCCAGCAGCTTGGCCCAGGTAGGAGATGAGCAGTTCTTC
-	TRBV7-9	TRBJ1-1	-	CASSRLGQNTEAFF	TGTGCCAGCTCCAGGCTAGGGCAGAACACTGAAGCTTTCTTT
-	TRBV5-1	TRBJ1-4	-	CASSQMTDASGKLFF	TGCGCCAGCAGCCAAATGACGGACGCCTCTGGGAAACTGTTTTTT
few	TRBV12-3/TRBV12-4	TRBJ2-2	TRBD1	CASSLDRGPTGELFF	TGTGCCAGCAGTTTAGACAGGGGGCCCACCGGGGAGCTGTTTTTT
few	TRBV12-3/TRBV12-4	TRBJ2-5	-	CASSQGAAGAFQETQYF	TGTGCCAGCAGTCAGGGAGCGGCGGGGGCCTTCCAAGAGACCCAGTACTTC
few	TRBV5-6	TRBJ1-2	-	CASSVQGALPYGYTF	TGTGCCAGCAGCGTGCAGGGTGCACTCCCCTATGGCTACACCTTC
many	TRBV5-1	TRBJ2-5	TRBD2	CASSLVSGGKETQYF	TGCGCCAGCAGCTTGGTTTCGGGGGGAAAAGAGACCCAGTACTTC
-	TRBV12-3/TRBV12-4	TRBJ1-5	-	CASTWRGNQPQHF	TGTGCCAGCACTTGGAGAGGCAATCAGCCCCAGCATTTT
few	TRBV7-8	TRBJ1-3	TRBD1	CASSLGGTEYSSGNTIYF	TGTGCCAGCAGCTTAGGAGGGACAGAGTATTCCTCTGGAAACACCATATATTTT
many	TRBV2	TRBJ1-5	-	CASSESRQTNQPQHF	TGTGCCAGCAGCGAATCCCGACAGACCAATCAGCCCCAGCATTTT
many	TRBV6-4	TRBJ2-3	-	CASESHSGTQYF	TGTGCCAGCGAATCCCACTCGGGTACGCAGTATTTT
-	TRBV6-5	TRBJ2-5	-	CASSYSFPLNQETQYF	TGTGCCAGCAGTTACTCATTTCCACTGAACCAAGAGACCCAGTACTTC
few	TRBV18	TRBJ1-4	-	CASSPTARNEKLFF	TGTGCCAGCTCCCCGACGGCCCGGAACGAAAAACTGTTTTTT
few	TRBV7-8	TRBJ2-2	TRBD2	CASSYVAAGGAGELFF	TGTGCCAGCAGCTACGTGGCGGCGGGGGGGGCCGGGGAGCTGTTTTTT
few	TRBV10-3	TRBJ1-6	-	CAIAVDGNSPLHF	TGTGCCATCGCCGTGGACGGTAATTCACCCCTCCACTTT
few	TRBV6-5	TRBJ2-7	-	CASSYSKEGKYEQYF	TGTGCCAGCAGTTACTCCAAAGAGGGAAAGTACGAGCAGTACTTC
-	TRBV20-1	TRBJ1-1	-	CSAKDSVNTEAFF	TGCAGTGCTAAGGACAGCGTGAACACTGAAGCTTTCTTT
few	TRBV29-1	TRBJ2-3	-	CSVSKTVTNTDTQYF	TGCAGCGTCTCCAAGACAGTCACAAACACAGATACGCAGTATTTT
many	TRBV2	TRBJ2-2	-	CASSGMGLSNTGELFF	TGTGCCAGCAGTGGAATGGGACTCTCGAACACCGGGGAGCTGTTTTTT
few	TRBV20-1	TRBJ2-3	TRBD2	CSARDSGKSTDTQYF	TGCAGTGCTAGAGATAGCGGGAAATCCACAGATACGCAGTATTTT
few	TRBV27	TRBJ2-3	-	CASSFVGEGGPGADTQYF	TGTGCCAGCAGTTTTGTTGGGGAAGGCGGACCGGGCGCGGATACGCAGTATTTT
-	TRBV4-1	TRBJ2-3	TRBD2	CASSQDLAGLDTQYF	TGCGCCAGCAGCCAAGACCTAGCGGGTTTAGATACGCAGTATTTT
few	TRBV7-2	TRBJ1-2	-	CASSLDVRGFGYTF	TGTGCCAGCAGCTTGGACGTACGAGGGTTTGGCTACACCTTC
-	TRBV20-1	TRBJ2-5	TRBD1	CSASQGADQETQYF	TGCAGTGCTTCCCAGGGGGCGGATCAAGAGACCCAGTACTTC
few	TRBV18	TRBJ2-1	TRBD1	CASSRTTNRGSSYNEQFF	TGTGCCAGCTCACGCACCACCAACAGGGGAAGCTCCTACAATGAGCAGTTCTTC
few	TRBV2	TRBJ2-1	TRBD1	CASRMARGLYNEQFF	TGTGCCAGCAGGATGGCCAGGGGGCTCTACAATGAGCAGTTCTTC
-	TRBV12-3/TRBV12-4	TRBJ1-2	-	CASSRTISYTF	TGTGCCAGCAGCCGGACTATTAGCTACACCTTC
-	TRBV12-3/TRBV12-4	TRBJ1-2	-	CATSPGRDLTF	TGTGCCACCTCCCCCGGGCGAGATCTCACCTTC
once	TRBV7-6	TRBJ2-2	TRBD2	CASSSAGGEDTGELFF	TGTGCCAGCAGCTCAGCGGGGGGGGAAGACACCGGGGAGCTGTTTTTT
many	TRBV29-1	TRBJ2-1	-	CSSWTNNEQFF	TGCAGCTCCTGGACCAACAATGAGCAGTTCTTC
-	TRBV4-3	TRBJ2-1	TRBD1	CASSQDPGQYNEQFF	TGCGCCAGCAGCCAAGATCCGGGACAGTACAATGAGCAGTTCTTC
few	TRBV7-2	TRBJ1-6	-	CASSLLTGSNSPLHF	TGTGCCAGCAGCTTACTTACAGGCTCCAATTCACCCCTCCACTTT
few	TRBV6-1	TRBJ1-3	-	CASQERTAVDTIYF	TGTGCCAGCCAAGAAAGGACGGCCGTGGACACCATATATTTT